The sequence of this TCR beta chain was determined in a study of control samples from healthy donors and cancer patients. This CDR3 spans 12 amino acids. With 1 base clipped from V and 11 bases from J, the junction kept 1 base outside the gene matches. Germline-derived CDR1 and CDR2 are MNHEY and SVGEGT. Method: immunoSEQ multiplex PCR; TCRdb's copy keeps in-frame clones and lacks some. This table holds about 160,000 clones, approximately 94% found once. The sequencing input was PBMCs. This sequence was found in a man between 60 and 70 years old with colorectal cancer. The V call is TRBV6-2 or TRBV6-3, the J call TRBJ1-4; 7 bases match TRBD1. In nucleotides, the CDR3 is TGTGCCAGCAGTTACTTGGGACAGAAACTGTTTTTT. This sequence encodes CASSYLGQKLFF.